This T cell receptor (beta chain) was documented in a study of blood T cell repertoires in COVID-19. Background on the study: Both acute and convalescent COVID-19 samples were obtained from the United States, Italy and Spain.

This CDR3 comprises 13 residues. The V and J ends lost 6 bases and 5 bases respectively, with 13 bases between them. Original processing methods: From reference gene primer amplification, estimates of nucleated cell counts were derived. Profiled with immunoSEQ multiplex PCR; TCRdb holds only in-frame clones, not every one. V and J calls and clone size are those listed in that table; D and trimming were worked out from the DNA. The sample has 250,000 or so clones, about 90% seen once. Participant reports of clinical history set cohort assignment. This TCR derives from a woman between 40 and 55 years old who had been exposed to COVID-19. The sequencing input was PBMCs or T cells enriched from blood (not recorded which). The chain couples TRBV12-3 or TRBV12-4 to TRBJ1-1, with D tentatively TRBD1 (5 bases). The CDR3 loop reads CASSPGSVTEAFF. The CDR3 DNA reads TGTGCCAGCAGCCCAGGGTCCGTAACTGAAGCTTTCTTT.